This T cell receptor (beta chain) was profiled in a study of T cells in Graves' hyperthyroidism and ophthalmopathy. Those with hyperthyroidism were 18 to 65 years old, newly diagnosed, and ill for under 2 months. Only a few counts were recorded for this clonotype. The antigen is undetermined. Study findings and constraints: In the blood, most expanded thyroid clonotypes above 0.001 appeared as well.

There were TCR beta CDR3 regions amplified from RNA transcripts. Initially, a first-round RT-PCR of the TCR CDR3 employed the HTBI primer set. MiXCR, run by TCRdb on the multiplex PCR reads, gives a single entry per CDR3 protein. The repertoire holds hundreds of thousands of distinct CDR3 sequences, with about 15% as singletons. V was pared by 0 bases and J by 2 bases, with 14 bases between. From germline, CDR1 is LGHNA and CDR2 YSLEER. The CDR3 has 18 amino acids. The source material was blood. The V gene is TRBV4-3, the J gene TRBJ1-6; unclear D gene. This receptor was taken from a woman younger than 45 with Graves' hyperthyroidism that later progressed to Graves' ophthalmopathy. CDR3 sequence: CASSQEVPLQAYNSPLHF. The CDR3 DNA reads TGCGCCAGCAGCCAAGAGGTCCCACTTCAGGCCTATAATTCACCCCTCCACTTT.